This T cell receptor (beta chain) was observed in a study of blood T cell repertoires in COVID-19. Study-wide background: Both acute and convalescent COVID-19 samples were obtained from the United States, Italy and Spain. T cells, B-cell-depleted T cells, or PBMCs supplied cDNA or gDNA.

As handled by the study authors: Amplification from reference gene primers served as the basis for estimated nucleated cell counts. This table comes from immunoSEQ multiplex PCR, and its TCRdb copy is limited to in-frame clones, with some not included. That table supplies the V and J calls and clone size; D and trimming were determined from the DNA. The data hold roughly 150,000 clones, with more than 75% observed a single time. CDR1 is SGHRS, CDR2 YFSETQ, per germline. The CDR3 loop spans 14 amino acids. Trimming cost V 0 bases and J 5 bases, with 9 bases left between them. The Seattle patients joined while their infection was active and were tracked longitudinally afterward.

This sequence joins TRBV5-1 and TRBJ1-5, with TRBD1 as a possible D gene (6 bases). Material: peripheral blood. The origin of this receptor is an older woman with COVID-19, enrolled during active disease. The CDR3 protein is CASSLEAGDQPQHF. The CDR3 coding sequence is TGCGCCAGCAGCTTGGAGGCAGGGGATCAGCCCCAGCATTTT.